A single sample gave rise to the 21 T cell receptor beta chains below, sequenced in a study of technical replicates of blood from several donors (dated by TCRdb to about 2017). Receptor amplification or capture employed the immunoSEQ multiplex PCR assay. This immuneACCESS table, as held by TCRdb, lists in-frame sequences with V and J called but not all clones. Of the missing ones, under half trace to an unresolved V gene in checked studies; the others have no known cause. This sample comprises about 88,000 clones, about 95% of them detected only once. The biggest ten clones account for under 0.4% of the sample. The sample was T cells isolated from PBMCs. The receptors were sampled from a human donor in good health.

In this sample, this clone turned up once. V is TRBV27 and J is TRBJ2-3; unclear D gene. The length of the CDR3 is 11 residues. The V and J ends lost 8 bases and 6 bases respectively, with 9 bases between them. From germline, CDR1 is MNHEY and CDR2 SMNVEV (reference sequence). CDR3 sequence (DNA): TGTGCCAGCTTCTCTTCGGATACGCAGTATTTT. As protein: CASFSSDTQYF.

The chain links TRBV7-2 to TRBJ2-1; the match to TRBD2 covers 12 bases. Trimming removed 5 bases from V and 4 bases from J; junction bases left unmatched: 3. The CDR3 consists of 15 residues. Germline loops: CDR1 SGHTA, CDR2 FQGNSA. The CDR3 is CASSEGTSGYNEQFF. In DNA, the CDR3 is TGTGCCAGCAGCGAGGGGACTAGCGGGTACAATGAGCAGTTCTTC.

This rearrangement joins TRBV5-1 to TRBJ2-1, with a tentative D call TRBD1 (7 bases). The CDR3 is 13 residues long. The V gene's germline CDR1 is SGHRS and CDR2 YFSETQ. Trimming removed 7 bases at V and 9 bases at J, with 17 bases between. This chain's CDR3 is CASGGGHGIEQFF. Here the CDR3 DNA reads TGCGCCAGCGGAGGGGGCCACGGGATTGAGCAGTTCTTC.

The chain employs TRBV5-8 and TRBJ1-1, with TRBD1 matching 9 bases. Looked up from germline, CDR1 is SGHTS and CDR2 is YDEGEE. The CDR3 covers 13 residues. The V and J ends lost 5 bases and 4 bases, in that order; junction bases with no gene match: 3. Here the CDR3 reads CASSRDRVTEAFF. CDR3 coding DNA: TGTGCCAGCAGTAGGGACAGGGTCACTGAAGCTTTCTTT.

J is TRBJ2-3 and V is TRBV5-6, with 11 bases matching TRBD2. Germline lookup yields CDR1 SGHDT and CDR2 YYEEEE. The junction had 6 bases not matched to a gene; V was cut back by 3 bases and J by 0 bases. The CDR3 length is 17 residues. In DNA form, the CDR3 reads TGTGCCAGCAGCTCCGGGACTAGCGGCTTTAGCACAGATACGCAGTATTTT. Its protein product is CASSSGTSGFSTDTQYF. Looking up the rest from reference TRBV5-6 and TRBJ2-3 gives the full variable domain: DAGVTQSPTHLIKTRGQQVTLRCSPKSGHDTVSWYQQALGQGPQFIFQYYEEEERQRGNFPDRFSGHQFPNYSSELNVNALLLGDSALYLCASSSGTSGFSTDTQYFGPGTRLTVL.

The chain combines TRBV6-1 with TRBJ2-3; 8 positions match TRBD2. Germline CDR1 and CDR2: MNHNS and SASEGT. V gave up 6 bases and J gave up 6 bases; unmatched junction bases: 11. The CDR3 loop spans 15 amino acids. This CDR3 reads CASSGRRGASDTQYF. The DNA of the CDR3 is TGTGCCAGCAGCGGCCGGCGGGGGGCCTCGGATACGCAGTATTTT.

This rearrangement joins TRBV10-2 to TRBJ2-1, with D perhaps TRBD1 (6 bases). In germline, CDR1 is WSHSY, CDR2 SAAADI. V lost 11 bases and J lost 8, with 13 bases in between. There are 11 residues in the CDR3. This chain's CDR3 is CAVNQGHEQFF. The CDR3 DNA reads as TGCGCCGTAAATCAGGGGCATGAGCAGTTCTTC.

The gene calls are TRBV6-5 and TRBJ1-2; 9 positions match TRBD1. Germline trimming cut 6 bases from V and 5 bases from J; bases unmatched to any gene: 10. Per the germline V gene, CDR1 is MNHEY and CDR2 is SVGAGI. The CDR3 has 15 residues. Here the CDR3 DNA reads TGTGCCAGCAGGGGCCAAAGACAGGGGGGATATGGCTACACCTTC. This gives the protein CASRGQRQGGYGYTF.

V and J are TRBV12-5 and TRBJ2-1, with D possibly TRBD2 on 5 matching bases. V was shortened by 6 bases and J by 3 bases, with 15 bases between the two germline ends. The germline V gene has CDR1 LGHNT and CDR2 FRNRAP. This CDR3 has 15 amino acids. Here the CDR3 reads CASGTLGFLYNEQFF. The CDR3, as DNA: TGTGCTAGTGGGACACTAGGATTCCTCTACAATGAGCAGTTCTTC.

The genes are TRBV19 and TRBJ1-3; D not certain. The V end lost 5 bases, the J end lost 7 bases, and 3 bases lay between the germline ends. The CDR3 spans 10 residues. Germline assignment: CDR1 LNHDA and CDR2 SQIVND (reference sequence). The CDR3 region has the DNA TGTGCCAGTAGTTCTAACACCATATATTTT. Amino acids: CASSSNTIYF.

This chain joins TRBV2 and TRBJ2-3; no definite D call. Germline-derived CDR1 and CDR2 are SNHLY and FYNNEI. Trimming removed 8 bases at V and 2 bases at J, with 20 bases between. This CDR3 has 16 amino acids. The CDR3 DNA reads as TGTGCCAGCTCTATTAACGGAGCGATCACCACAGATACGCAGTATTTT. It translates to CASSINGAITTDTQYF.

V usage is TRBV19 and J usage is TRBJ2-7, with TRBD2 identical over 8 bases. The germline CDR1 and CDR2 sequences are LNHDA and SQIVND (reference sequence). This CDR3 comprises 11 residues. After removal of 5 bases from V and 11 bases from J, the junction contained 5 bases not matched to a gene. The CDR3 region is CASSSREVKYF. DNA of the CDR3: TGTGCCAGTAGTTCGCGGGAGGTGAAGTACTTC.

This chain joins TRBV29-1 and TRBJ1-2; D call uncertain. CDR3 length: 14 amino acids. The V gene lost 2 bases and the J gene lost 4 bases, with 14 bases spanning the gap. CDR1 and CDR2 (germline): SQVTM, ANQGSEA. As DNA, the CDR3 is TGCAGCGTTGAAAATGCAGCGAACCTCTATGGCTACACCTTC. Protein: CSVENAANLYGYTF.

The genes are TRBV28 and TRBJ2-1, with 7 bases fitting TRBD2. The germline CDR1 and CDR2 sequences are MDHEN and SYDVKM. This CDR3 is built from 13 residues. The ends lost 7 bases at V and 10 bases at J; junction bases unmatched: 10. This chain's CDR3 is CASTWASGAEQFF. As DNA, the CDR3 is TGTGCCAGCACGTGGGCTAGCGGTGCGGAGCAGTTCTTC.

The CDR3 sequence is CASSEIQSAGLYNEQFF. The CDR3 DNA reads as TGCGCCAGCAGTGAGATCCAGAGCGCGGGATTATACAATGAGCAGTTCTTC. The chain carries TRBV10-2 and TRBJ2-1, with D perhaps matching TRBD2 (6 bases). This CDR3 spans 17 amino acids. In germline, CDR1 is WSHSY, CDR2 SAAADI. V shed 2 bases and J shed 4 bases, with 18 bases lying between them.

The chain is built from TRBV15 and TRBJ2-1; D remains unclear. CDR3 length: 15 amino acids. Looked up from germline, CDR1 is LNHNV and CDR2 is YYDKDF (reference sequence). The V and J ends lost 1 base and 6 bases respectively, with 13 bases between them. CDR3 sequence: CATSRGSPLVNEQFF. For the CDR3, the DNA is TGTGCCACCAGCAGAGGTAGCCCCCTAGTCAATGAGCAGTTCTTC.

The CDR3 loop reads CASSYDRDRGHYEQYF. Here the CDR3 DNA reads TGTGCCAGCAGTTATGACCGAGACAGGGGGCACTACGAGCAGTACTTC. The J gene is TRBJ2-7, the V gene TRBV6-6; 10 nucleotides match TRBD1. There are 16 residues in the CDR3. Germline lookup yields CDR1 MNHNY and CDR2 SVGAGI (reference sequence). The V gene end was trimmed by 3 bases and the J gene end by 3 bases; junction bases not matched to a gene: 8.

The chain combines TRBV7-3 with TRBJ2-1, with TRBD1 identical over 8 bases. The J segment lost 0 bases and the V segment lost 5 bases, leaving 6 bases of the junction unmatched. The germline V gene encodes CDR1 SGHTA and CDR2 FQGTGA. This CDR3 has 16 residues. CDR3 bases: TGTGCCAGCAGCCCGGCCAGGGGGCCCTCCTACAATGAGCAGTTCTTC. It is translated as CASSPARGPSYNEQFF.

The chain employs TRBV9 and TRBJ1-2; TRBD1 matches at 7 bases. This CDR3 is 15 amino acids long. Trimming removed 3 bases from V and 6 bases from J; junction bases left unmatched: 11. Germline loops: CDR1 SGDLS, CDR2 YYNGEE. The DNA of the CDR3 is TGTGCCAGCAGCGAGGACAGGTTATTGGGAAATGGCTACACCTTC. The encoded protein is CASSEDRLLGNGYTF. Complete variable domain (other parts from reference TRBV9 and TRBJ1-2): DSGVTQTPKHLITATGQRVTLRCSPRSGDLSVYWYQQSLDQGLQFLIQYYNGEERAKGNILERFSAQQFPDLHSELNLSSLELGDSALYFCASSEDRLLGNGYTFGSGTRLTVV.

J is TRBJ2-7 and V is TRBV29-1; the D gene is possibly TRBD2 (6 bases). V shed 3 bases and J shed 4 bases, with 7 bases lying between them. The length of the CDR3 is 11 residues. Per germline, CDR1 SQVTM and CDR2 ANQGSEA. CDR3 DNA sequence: TGCAGCGTTGATCGGGGGTACGAGCAGTACTTC. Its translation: CSVDRGYEQYF.

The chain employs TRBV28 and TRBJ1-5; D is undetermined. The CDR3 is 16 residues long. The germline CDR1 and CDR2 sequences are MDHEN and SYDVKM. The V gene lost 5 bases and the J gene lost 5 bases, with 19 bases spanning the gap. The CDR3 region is CASSPTLLEVDQPQHF. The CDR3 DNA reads TGTGCCAGCAGTCCTACTTTATTAGAAGTCGATCAGCCCCAGCATTTT.